The 8 T cell receptor beta chains in this list originate from one sample, sequenced in a study of cytomegalovirus exposure and HLA in healthy donors. In the PCR, 60 Vbeta and 13 Jbeta primers were used. The assay was immunoSEQ multiplex PCR, and TCRdb's table has in-frame clones only and misses some. The sample gives around 210,000 clones, roughly 81% of which show up once; 0.24% is in the top ten. Sequencing used PBMCs. These receptor sequences come from a girl aged 2-15 years in good health and CMV-seronegative.

In this sample, this clone turned up once. This sequence joins TRBV19 and TRBJ1-6, with 8 bases matching TRBD1. The J segment lost 2 bases and the V segment lost 6 bases, leaving 0 bases of the junction unmatched. Germline loops: CDR1 LNHDA, CDR2 SQIVND (reference sequence). The CDR3 is 14 residues long. CDR3 DNA sequence: TGTGCCAGTAGGGACAGGGCCTATAATTCACCCCTCCACTTT. As protein: CASRDRAYNSPLHF.

The J gene is TRBJ1-4, the V gene TRBV6-1; D is undetermined. The CDR3 runs 14 residues. Germline-derived CDR1 and CDR2 are MNHNS and SASEGT. Trimming left V 1 base short and J 2 bases short, with 5 bases between. CDR3 bases: TGTGCCAGCAGTGAAGAGAGGACTAATGAAAAACTGTTTTTT. It translates to CASSEERTNEKLFF.

J is TRBJ2-7 and V is TRBV6-1; the D gene is possibly TRBD1 (6 bases). There are 14 residues in the CDR3. Trimming took 3 bases from V and 4 from J, leaving 13 bases between them. Germline V CDR1 and CDR2: MNHNS, SASEGT. The DNA of the CDR3 is TGTGCCAGCAGTGACAGGGGACAAGGGTACGAGCAGTACTTC. Translating gives CASSDRGQGYEQYF.

The chain employs TRBV6-5 and TRBJ1-2; D perhaps matches TRBD1 (5 bases). The germline V gene has CDR1 MNHEY and CDR2 SVGAGI. Trimming took off 7 bases at V and 8 bases at J, with 14 bases between the two ends. The length of the CDR3 is 12 residues. CDR3 bases: TGTGCCAGCACCCAGGGCCCGTTCGGCTACACCTTC. Protein sequence: CASTQGPFGYTF.

This clone is a singleton in its sample. This likely comes from a read error, as the CDR3 has no conserved phenylalanine or tryptophan at its end. Because the CDR3's place on the DNA is in doubt, the DNA is left out and the CDR3 is given as listed by TCRdb. The rearrangement uses TRBV6-1 and TRBJ2-3; the table names TRBD2, a call not compared with the DNA. Germline CDR1 is MNHNS and CDR2 is SASEGT. The length of the CDR3 is 12 amino acids, counting both ends. The CDR3 sequence is CASRLTSVGWAS.

The sample holds a few counts of this clone. This chain connects TRBV2 to TRBJ2-2; a weak D match, TRBD2 (6 bases). Trimming cost V 2 bases and J 1 base, with 11 bases left between them. Germline V lookup: CDR1 SNHLY, CDR2 FYNNEI. The CDR3 runs to 16 residues. Here the CDR3 DNA reads TGTGCCAGCAGTGAAAGGATTAGCGGGAACACCGGGGAGCTGTTTTTT. It is translated as CASSERISGNTGELFF.

The V call is TRBV2, the J call TRBJ1-4, with 7 bases matching TRBD1. The length of the CDR3 is 14 residues. Per the germline V gene, CDR1 is SNHLY and CDR2 is FYNNEI. Trimming at V came to 6 bases and at J to 8 bases, leaving 9 bases not matched to a gene. The CDR3 DNA reads TGTGCCAGCAGGGCCGACAGGGATGGGGAAAAACTGTTTTTT. This codes for CASRADRDGEKLFF.

The rearrangement uses TRBV6-1 and TRBJ2-7, with D possibly matching TRBD1 (6 bases). From germline, CDR1 is MNHNS and CDR2 SASEGT. Trimming stripped 8 bases from V and 2 bases from J, with 19 bases between. CDR3 length equals 15 residues. This chain's CDR3 is CASLDVRGTAYEQYF. CDR3 DNA: TGTGCCAGCTTGGACGTCAGGGGTACCGCCTACGAGCAGTACTTC.